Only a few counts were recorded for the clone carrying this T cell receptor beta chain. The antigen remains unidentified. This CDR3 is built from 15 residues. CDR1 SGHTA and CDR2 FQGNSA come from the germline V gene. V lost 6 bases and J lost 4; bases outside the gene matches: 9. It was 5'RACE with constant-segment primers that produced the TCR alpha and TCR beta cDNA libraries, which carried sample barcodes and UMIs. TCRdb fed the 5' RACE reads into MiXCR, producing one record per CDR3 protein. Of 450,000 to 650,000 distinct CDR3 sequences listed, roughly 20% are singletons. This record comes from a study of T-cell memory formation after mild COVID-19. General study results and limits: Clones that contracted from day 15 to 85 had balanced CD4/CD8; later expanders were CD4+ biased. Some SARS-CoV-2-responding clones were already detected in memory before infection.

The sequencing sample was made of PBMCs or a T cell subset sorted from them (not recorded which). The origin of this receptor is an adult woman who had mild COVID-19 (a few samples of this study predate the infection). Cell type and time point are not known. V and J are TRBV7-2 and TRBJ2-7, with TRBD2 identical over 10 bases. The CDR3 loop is CASRPTSGINYEQYF. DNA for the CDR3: TGTGCCAGCAGGCCTACTAGCGGGATCAATTACGAGCAGTACTTC.